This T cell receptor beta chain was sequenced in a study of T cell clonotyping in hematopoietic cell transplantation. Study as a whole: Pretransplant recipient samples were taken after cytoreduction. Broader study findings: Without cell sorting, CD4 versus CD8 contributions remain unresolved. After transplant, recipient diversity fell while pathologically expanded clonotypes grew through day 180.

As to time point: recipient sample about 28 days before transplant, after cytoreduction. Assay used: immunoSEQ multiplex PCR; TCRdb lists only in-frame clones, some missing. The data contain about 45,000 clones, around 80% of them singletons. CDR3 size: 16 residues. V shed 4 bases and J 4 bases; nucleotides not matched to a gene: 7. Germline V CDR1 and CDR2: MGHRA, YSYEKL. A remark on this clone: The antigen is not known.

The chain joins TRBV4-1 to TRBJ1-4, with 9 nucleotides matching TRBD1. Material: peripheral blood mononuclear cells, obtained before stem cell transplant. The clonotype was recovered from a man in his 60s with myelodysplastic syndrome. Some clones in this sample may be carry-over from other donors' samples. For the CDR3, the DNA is TGCGCCAGCAGCCGAGGGACAGGGACGGTTAATGAAAAACTGTTTTTT. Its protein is CASSRGTGTVNEKLFF.